This T cell receptor beta chain is from a study of CD8+ T cells in alopecia areata. The sequencing template was cDNA reverse transcribed from extracted RNA. Assay: immunoSEQ multiplex PCR; the TCRdb copy retains only in-frame clones and omits some. The table has roughly 16,000 clones, roughly three fifths seen once. Lesional scalp punch biopsies and peripheral blood came from alopecia areata patients. The specimen sequenced was skin. This clonotype was obtained from a human donor with alopecia areata.

CDR3 in amino acids: CASIMDGFSNQPQHF. The CDR3 DNA is TGTGCCAGCATCATGGACGGGTTTAGCAATCAGCCCCAGCATTTT. J is TRBJ1-5 and V is TRBV2; D unresolved. The germline CDR1 and CDR2 sequences are SNHLY and FYNNEI. The CDR3 covers 15 residues. V lost 7 bases and J 0 bases, leaving 13 bases between the germline ends.